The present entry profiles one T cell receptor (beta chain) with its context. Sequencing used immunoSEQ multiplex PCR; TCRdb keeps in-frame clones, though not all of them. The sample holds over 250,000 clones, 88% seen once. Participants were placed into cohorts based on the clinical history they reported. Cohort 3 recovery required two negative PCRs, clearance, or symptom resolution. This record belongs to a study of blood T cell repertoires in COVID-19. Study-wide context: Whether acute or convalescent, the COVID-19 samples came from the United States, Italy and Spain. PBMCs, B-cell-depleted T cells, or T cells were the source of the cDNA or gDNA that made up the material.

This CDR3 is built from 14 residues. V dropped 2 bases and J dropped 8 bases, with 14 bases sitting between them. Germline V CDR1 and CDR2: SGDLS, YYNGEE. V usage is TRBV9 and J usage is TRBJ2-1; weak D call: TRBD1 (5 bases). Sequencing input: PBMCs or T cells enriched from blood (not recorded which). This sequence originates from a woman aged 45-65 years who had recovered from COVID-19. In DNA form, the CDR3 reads TGTGCCAGCAGCGTCGGTTCAGGGTGGGATGAGCAGTTCTTC. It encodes CASSVGSGWDEQFF.